This paragraph covers one T cell receptor (beta chain) sequence. The antigen is not known. The study made its TRB cDNA libraries by 5' RACE, adding UMI labels. Reprocessing the 5' RACE reads, TCRdb reports a single entry for every CDR3 protein and omits DNA. The ten most abundant clones cover roughly 0.59% of a sample with about 50,000 distinct CDR3 sequences. Triplicate roughly 300,000-cell sorts were made of each CD8+ T cell subset. Those CD8+ T cells considered naive were CD45RO-CCR7+CD27+CD95-. This CDR3 region has 14 residues. The germline CDR1 and CDR2 sequences are SQVTM and ANQGSEA. The data derive from a study of CXCR3-negative and CXCR3-positive naive CD8 T cells. Whole-study results and caveats: More hydrophobic TRB CDR3s occurred in CXCR3-positive than in CXCR3-negative naive cells.

The J gene is TRBJ1-2, the V gene TRBV29-1; TCRdb proposes TRBD1, but this gene call is untestable without DNA. The TCR comes from a human donor in good health. Some clones in this sample may be carry-over from other donors' samples. Sequenced input: naive CXCR3+ CD8+ T cells from blood. The subset here: CD45RO-CCR7+CD27+CD95- naive CD8+ T cells expressing CXCR3 (TNR3+). The CDR3 sequence: CSVGTLMTGGGYTF.